This TCR beta chain emerged from a study of CD8+ T cells in alopecia areata (dated by TCRdb to 2016 to 2019). About the study as a whole: Treated patients were enrolled in an open-label pilot trial of oral tofacitinib, 5 to 10 mg twice daily, for moderate-to-severe alopecia areata. Patients stayed on tofacitinib for 6 to 18 months and then had 6 months of follow-up off drug so that delayed response and recurrence could be assessed. In treated patients, disease severity was measured using the SALT score, which gives the percentage of scalp surface area affected. The study used high-throughput TCRbeta sequencing to examine T cell clonal expansion in alopecia areata, in both the C3H/HeJ mouse model and human patients. Human TCRbeta sequencing covered scalp tissue and sorted CD4+ and CD8+ peripheral blood T cells from patchy and totalis/universalis alopecia areata patients and healthy controls. Biopsies were taken from tofacitinib-treated patients at baseline and at 4 and 24 weeks of treatment, and a later scalp biopsy was taken in several of the tofacitinib-treated patients. Clonality in the scalp was compared among normal scalp (n=4), patchy alopecia areata scalp (n=8), and alopecia totalis/universalis scalp (n=8). RNA was obtained with the PAXgene miRNA kit for fixed scalp, the miRNeasy kit for PBMCs, and the RNeasy kit for mouse skin. TCRbeta CDR3 regions were amplified by immunoSEQ multiplex PCR using 35 Vbeta forward and 13 Jbeta reverse primers.

This clone was detected a few times. The target of this receptor is not known. Within one base of it there is no much larger clone, and no base qualities were kept. The library was made by the immunoSEQ multiplex PCR assay. For TCR sequencing, RNA was extracted from every sample and reverse transcribed into cDNA to serve as template. First-strand cDNA was synthesized with SuperScript III using a 2:1 mix of oligo-dT and random hexamers. Amplification bias was assessed with a synthetic immune receptor repertoire, and residual bias was removed computationally. The original pipeline was this. After raw reads were preprocessed to remove errors, the CDR3 was defined following IMGT conventions as running from the conserved cysteine to phenylalanine. Clonality was calculated as 1 minus Shannon entropy normalized by log2 of the number of productive unique TCRs. Whether each scalp clone was CD4 or CD8 was inferred by checking scalp TCRbeta sequences against the CD4 and CD8 repertoires from sorted blood. TCRdb retrieved this table from immuneACCESS and kept in-frame rearrangements only. Not all clones are present; in checked studies, unresolved V genes account for under half, and no reason is known for the remainder. Clone size and V and J calls were adopted from that table, with D and trimming inferred from the DNA. The sample profile shows 250,000 to 350,000 clones; approximately 60% of them were found once. Of the sample, about 0.93% falls within the top ten clones.

Broad study findings and their caveats: Shared TCR sequences between patients were less evident than in mice, which may be partly attributable to HLA diversity in the patient population. Higher clonality and more expanded CD8+ clones were observed in lesional scalp than in normal scalp, particularly in alopecia totalis/universalis, a finding suggestive of antigenic drive. Because the treated cohort was small and had just a single nonresponder, larger studies are needed to establish links between baseline CD8+ expansion and response. Scalp clonality and the number of expanded CD8+ clones among the top 100 scalp clones were significantly decreased by tofacitinib. Many expanded lesional clones persisted in scalp and blood during tofacitinib treatment, which may partly explain relapse after stopping treatment. Unlike mouse skin, where gammadelta T cells dominate, normal human skin contains resident alphabeta T cells that get sequenced too, which complicates analysis of the scalp TCR repertoire.

Cut back by 0 bases and 5 bases, the V and J ends lie 11 bases apart. CDR1 and CDR2, per the germline V gene, are SGDLS and YYNGEE. The CDR3, cysteine through phenylalanine, is 14 amino acids long. Only the CDR3 region is kept as DNA, spanning 42 bases read in frame from base 1. The treatment or condition label corresponds to: oral pan-JAK inhibitor, 5-10 mg twice daily. Lesional scalp punch biopsies and peripheral blood were obtained from alopecia areata patients. After PBMCs were isolated by density centrifugation and stained for CD3, CD4 and CD8, a FACSAria was used to sort CD4+ and CD8+ T cells. This specimen consisted of CD4+ T cells sorted from blood, obtained at roughly week 53, from a patient treated with tofacitinib. The clonotype was recovered from a human donor with alopecia areata. Rearrangement joined TRBV9 to TRBJ2-5; confidence is insufficient to name the D gene. The CDR3 protein: CASSVVGGDETQYF. The base sequence is TGTGCCAGCAGCGTAGTCGGCGGTGACGAGACCCAGTACTTC.